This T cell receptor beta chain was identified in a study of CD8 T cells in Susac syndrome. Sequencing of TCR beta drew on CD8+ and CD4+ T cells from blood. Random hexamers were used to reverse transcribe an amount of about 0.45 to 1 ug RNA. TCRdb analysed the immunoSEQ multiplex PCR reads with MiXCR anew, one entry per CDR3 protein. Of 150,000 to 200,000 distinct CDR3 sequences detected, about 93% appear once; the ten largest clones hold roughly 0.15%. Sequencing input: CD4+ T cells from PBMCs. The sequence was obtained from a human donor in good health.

The CDR3 DNA sequence: TGTGCCAGCAGTGAACTCACAGGGCCCTATGGCTACACCTTC. This translates into CASSELTGPYGYTF. The chain combines TRBV2 with TRBJ1-2, with D maybe TRBD1 (6 bases). Germline V gene sequence: CDR1 SNHLY, CDR2 FYNNEI. V was clipped by 2 bases and J by 4 bases, with 11 bases between them. CDR3 length: 14 amino acids.